Detailed here is one T cell receptor (beta chain). This specimen belongs to a study of CD8+ T cells in alopecia areata. Study background: Percentage of affected scalp area was the basis on which treated patients' severity was scored.

Sample treatment: oral pan-JAK inhibitor, 5-10 mg twice daily. Both CD4+ and CD8+ T cells were separated by sorting PBMCs. Germline V CDR1 and CDR2: PRHDT, FYEKMQ (reference sequence). V trimming: 0 bases; J trimming: 3 bases; junction bases outside the gene matches: 3. The CDR3 loop spans 15 amino acids. Reverse transcribed after extraction, RNA yielded cDNA as the sequencing template. The data were produced by immunoSEQ multiplex PCR, yet TCRdb's version contains in-frame clones alone and is incomplete. The sample has around 140,000 clones, 45% to 60% seen once. This chain links TRBV13 with TRBJ1-1; 8 bases are shared with TRBD1. This clonotype originated in a human donor with alopecia areata. The material sequenced was CD8+ T cells sorted from blood, taken at week 4, from a patient treated with tofacitinib. The chain's CDR3 is CASSLGGQGDTEAFF. The CDR3, as DNA: TGTGCCAGCAGCTTAGGAGGACAGGGCGACACTGAAGCTTTCTTT. Using reference TRBV13 and TRBJ1-1 for the parts outside the CDR3, the full variable domain is AAGVIQSPRHLIKEKRETATLKCYPIPRHDTVYWYQQGPGQDPQFLISFYEKMQSDKGSIPDRFSAQQFSDYHSELNMSSLELGDSALYFCASSLGGQGDTEAFFGQGTRLTVV.